This T cell receptor beta chain was identified in a study of blood T cells in healthy people across ages. Study conclusions and caveats: Correlation between TCR beta diversity and naive T cell percentage was strong. TCR beta diversity per million T cells fell roughly linearly with age.

Germline lookup yields CDR1 MNHEY and CDR2 SVGEGT. The ends were cut back, 7 bases at V and 0 bases at J, with 16 bases in the middle. The CDR3 extends over 17 amino acids. It was approximately 10 milliliters of peripheral blood that were drawn from each donor. The amount of total RNA extracted per sample was at least 6 micrograms. With a J-beta primer mix and a sample-barcoded 5' primer, a second PCR ran about 7 to 11 cycles. TCRdb re-analysed the 5' RACE reads in MiXCR, keeping a single row per CDR3 protein. The repertoire holds hundreds of thousands of distinct CDR3 sequences, with approximately 60% as singletons. A word on this clonotype: The antigen is undetermined.

V and J are TRBV6-2 or TRBV6-3 and TRBJ2-6; D tentatively reads TRBD1 or TRBD2 (7 bases each). The source material was blood. This clonotype was sampled from a man aged 40-50 years in good health. This chain's CDR3 is CASIGTGEGSGANVLTF. DNA of the CDR3: TGTGCCAGCATCGGAACAGGGGAGGGCTCTGGGGCCAACGTCCTGACTTTC.